This entry describes one T cell receptor (beta chain). The assay was run at survey level. In the authors' workflow: The detection floor for productive clonotype frequency was 2.59 x 10-5. Produced via immunoSEQ multiplex PCR; TCRdb's table is partial and in-frame only. The DNA was the basis for D and trimming; V, J and clone size are from that table. The sample holds approximately 30,000 clones; 70% to 85% are singletons and the top ten take roughly 2.2%. With V trimmed by 5 bases and J by 1 base, 9 bases remained unmatched. This CDR3 has 15 amino acids. CDR1 and CDR2 (germline): GTSNPN, SVGIG (reference sequence). The entry originates in a study of STAT5B mutations in CD4+ large granular lymphocyte leukemia. Control samples were healthy donors' buffy coats.

This clonotype was obtained from a human donor in good health. The chain links TRBV30 to TRBJ2-7; TRBD1 agrees at 9 bases. Sequenced: CD4+ T cells from blood buffy coats. CDR3 sequence reads: CAWGRDRALSYEQYF. CDR3 in DNA: TGTGCCTGGGGTAGGGACAGGGCATTATCCTACGAGCAGTACTTC. Full variable domain (remainder filled in from reference TRBV30 and TRBJ2-7): SQTIHQWPATLVQPVGSPLSLECTVEGTSNPNLYWYRQAAGRGLQLLFYSVGIGQISSEVPQNLSASRPQDRQFILSSKKLLLSDSGFYLCAWGRDRALSYEQYFGPGTRLTVT.